Shown below are 14 T cell receptor beta chains from a single sample sequenced in a study of PD-L1 blockade in urothelial cancer. TCRdb's copy holds only in-frame clones and misses some; the assay was immunoSEQ multiplex PCR. Of about 35,000 clones listed, around 79% are singletons. Sequencing used PBMCs, obtained around atezolizumab (anti-PD-L1) treatment. The origin of the receptors is a man aged 70 or older with urothelial cancer.

The chain combines TRBV5-8 with TRBJ2-5; D is possibly TRBD1 (6 bases). From germline, CDR1 is SGHTS and CDR2 YDEGEE. V was pared by 0 bases and J by 2 bases, with 11 bases between. CDR3 length: 15 amino acids. Here the CDR3 reads CASSLAGAGQETQYF. DNA of the CDR3: TGTGCCAGCAGCTTGGCAGGGGCAGGTCAAGAGACCCAGTACTTC.

This clone appeared once. The rearrangement links TRBV6-1 to TRBJ2-1; 7 bases match TRBD1. Germline lookup yields CDR1 MNHNS and CDR2 SASEGT. The ends lost 4 bases at V and 1 base at J; junction bases unmatched: 1. There are 14 residues in the CDR3. CDR3 coding DNA: TGTGCCAGCAGTGGACAGGGTTCCTACAATGAGCAGTTCTTC. Amino acids: CASSGQGSYNEQFF.

The chain has TRBV2 and TRBJ1-6; no clear D. The length of the CDR3 is 13 residues. The V and J ends lost 5 bases and 9 bases respectively, with 11 bases between them. Germline assignment: CDR1 SNHLY and CDR2 FYNNEI. The CDR3: CASSSKRGSPLHF. In nucleotides, the CDR3 is TGTGCCAGCAGTAGTAAACGAGGTTCACCCCTCCACTTT.

This chain connects TRBV27 to TRBJ2-5; TRBD2 aligns across 7 bases. Trimming cost V 6 bases and J 5 bases; bases outside gene matches: 9. Germline CDR1 MNHEY, CDR2 SMNVEV (reference sequence). The CDR3 length is 14 residues. In DNA form, the CDR3 reads TGTGCCAGCAGCGACTGGACTAGAAGTGAGACCCAGTACTTC. Its translation is CASSDWTRSETQYF.

V is TRBV5-6 and J is TRBJ2-3; 7 positions agree with TRBD1. V lost 6 bases to trimming and J lost 2 bases; unmatched junction nucleotides: 9. CDR1 is SGHDT and CDR2 is YYEEEE in the germline V gene. This CDR3 spans 15 amino acids. The CDR3 loop reads CASTRLGQDTDTQYF. CDR3 nucleotides: TGTGCCAGCACCCGACTCGGACAGGACACAGATACGCAGTATTTT.

V is TRBV5-1 and J is TRBJ2-1, with TRBD1 identical over 8 bases. After removal of 4 bases from V and 5 bases from J, the junction contained 5 bases not matched to a gene. Per the germline V gene, CDR1 is SGHRS and CDR2 is YFSETQ. The CDR3 has 14 residues. This CDR3 is CASSPGTGNNEQFF. The CDR3 nucleotides are TGCGCCAGCAGCCCTGGGACAGGCAACAATGAGCAGTTCTTC. Using reference TRBV5-1 and TRBJ2-1 for the parts outside the CDR3, the full variable domain is KAGVTQTPRYLIKTRGQQVTLSCSPISGHRSVSWYQQTPGQGLQFLFEYFSETQRNKGNFPGRFSGRQFSNSRSEMNVSTLELGDSALYLCASSPGTGNNEQFFGPGTRLTVL.

The genes are TRBV5-1 and TRBJ2-1; 9 bases are shared with TRBD2. Germline V CDR1 and CDR2: SGHRS, YFSETQ. J gave up 6 bases and V 0 bases, and 7 bases lay outside the gene matches. There are 16 residues in the CDR3. The CDR3: CASSLDAGGLINEQFF. The CDR3 DNA reads as TGCGCCAGCAGCTTGGATGCGGGAGGGTTGATCAATGAGCAGTTCTTC.

This chain joins TRBV5-8 and TRBJ2-1, with TRBD1 matching 7 bases. Germline values: CDR1 SGHTS, CDR2 YDEGEE. V shed 0 bases, J shed 3 bases, and the junction held 3 bases outside the gene matches. The CDR3 extends over 15 amino acids. CDR3 sequence (DNA): TGTGCCAGCAGCTTGGGACAGGGAAGCTACAATGAGCAGTTCTTC. Translating gives CASSLGQGSYNEQFF.

The chain links TRBV5-1 to TRBJ2-3; 8 nucleotides agree with TRBD1. V was clipped by 4 bases and J by 3 bases; unmatched bases: 7. The CDR3 contains 15 residues. CDR1 is SGHRS and CDR2 is YFSETQ in the germline V gene. CDR3 nucleotide sequence: TGCGCCAGCAGCCCCAGGACAGGGAGTACAGATACGCAGTATTTT. Protein product: CASSPRTGSTDTQYF.

V gene TRBV19 combines with J gene TRBJ2-1, with TRBD2 as a possible D gene (6 bases). The germline gives CDR1 LNHDA, CDR2 SQIVND (reference sequence). V lost 2 bases and J lost 5, with 10 bases in between. The CDR3 spans 14 residues. CDR3 sequence (DNA): TGTGCCAGTAGTATACAGGTAGCGGACAATGAGCAGTTCTTC. It is translated as CASSIQVADNEQFF.

The V and J genes are TRBV7-8 and TRBJ2-7; perhaps TRBD2 as D (6 bases). This CDR3 is 16 amino acids long. V was pared by 0 bases and J by 7 bases, with 19 bases between. Germline values: CDR1 SGHVS, CDR2 FQNEAQ. The CDR3 coding sequence is TGTGCCAGCAGCTTAGCTGCGCAATCTCCGCGGGGAGAGCAGTACTTC. It encodes CASSLAAQSPRGEQYF.

The chain carries TRBV28 and TRBJ2-7; D possibly corresponds to TRBD1 (6 bases). V lost 3 bases and J 1 base, leaving 10 bases between the germline ends. CDR1 is MDHEN and CDR2 is SYDVKM in the germline V gene. This CDR3 has 14 amino acids. The CDR3 region is CASSFRDTSYEQYF. The CDR3 bases are TGTGCCAGCAGTTTCCGGGACACTTCCTACGAGCAGTACTTC.

The chain couples TRBV7-2 to TRBJ1-2; D is ambiguous. CDR3 length equals 13 residues. The V end lost 5 bases, the J end lost 8 bases, and 15 bases lay between the germline ends. Germline V gives CDR1 SGHTA, CDR2 FQGNSA. The chain's CDR3 is CASSPLTRQGYTF. CDR3 nucleotides: TGTGCCAGCAGCCCACTGACCAGGCAAGGCTACACCTTC.

The chain has TRBV7-2 and TRBJ2-7; D perhaps matches TRBD2 (5 bases). The V end lost 4 bases, the J end lost 2 bases, and 12 bases lay between the germline ends. This CDR3 contains 14 residues. In germline, CDR1 is SGHTA, CDR2 FQGNSA. CDR3 DNA: TGTGCCAGCAGCTACGGACTTGCCCCCTACGAGCAGTACTTC. Translation gives CASSYGLAPYEQYF.